The rows below give T cell receptor beta chains drawn from one sample of a study of OX40 agonist ivuxolimab in advanced cancers. The table came from immunoSEQ multiplex PCR; TCRdb's copy has only in-frame clones and leaves some out. The data show 100,000 to 150,000 clones, approximately 90% seen once. Sequencing was performed on CD4+ or CD8+ T cells sorted from blood, taken in a trial of the OX40 agonist ivuxolimab. The receptors come from an adult with an advanced solid tumor such as melanoma, head and neck, liver or kidney cancer. The CDR3 runs from the conserved cysteine through the conserved F or W. The order of the fields is V gene, clone size, D gene, J gene, CDR3 DNA, CDR3 protein. D genes are given only for firm matches. Only some rows state a clone size, as once, few, many or a class for expanded clones.

v_call: TRBV6-1
clone_size: -
d_call: TRBD1
j_call: TRBJ1-2
cdr3_nt: TGTGCCAGCAGTGTACTACAGGGGACCTATGGCTACACCTTC
cdr3_aa: CASSVLQGTYGYTF

v_call: TRBV7-2
clone_size: -
d_call: TRBD1
j_call: TRBJ2-1
cdr3_nt: TGTGCCAGCAGCTTAAAATATCGGGGACAGGTTAACAATGAGCAGTTCTTC
cdr3_aa: CASSLKYRGQVNNEQFF

v_call: TRBV6-5
clone_size: once
d_call: TRBD1
j_call: TRBJ2-2
cdr3_nt: TGTGCCAGCAGTTACCGAGGACAGGAGTCCGGGGAGCTGTTTTTT
cdr3_aa: CASSYRGQESGELFF

v_call: TRBV4-2
clone_size: -
d_call: TRBD2
j_call: TRBJ2-3
cdr3_nt: TGTGCCAGCAGCCAAAGCGGGAGTTACGATACGCAGTATTTT
cdr3_aa: CASSQSGSYDTQYF

v_call: TRBV18
clone_size: once
d_call: -
j_call: TRBJ2-5
cdr3_nt: TGTGCCAGCTCACCACAGCAAGAGACCCAGTACTTC
cdr3_aa: CASSPQQETQYF

v_call: TRBV19
clone_size: -
d_call: -
j_call: TRBJ1-5
cdr3_nt: TGTGCCAGTAGTCAGCAAAATAGCAATCAGCCCCAGCATTTT
cdr3_aa: CASSQQNSNQPQHF

v_call: TRBV2
clone_size: -
d_call: -
j_call: TRBJ2-7
cdr3_nt: TGTGCCAGCATGTACGGGAACCTTGTGGACGAGCAGTACTTC
cdr3_aa: CASMYGNLVDEQYF

v_call: TRBV18
clone_size: -
d_call: -
j_call: TRBJ2-5
cdr3_nt: TGTGCCAGCTCACCTCTTCAGGGGAGAGAGACCCAGTACTTC
cdr3_aa: CASSPLQGRETQYF

v_call: TRBV16
clone_size: -
d_call: -
j_call: TRBJ1-2
cdr3_nt: TGTGCCAGCAGCCCTCTTCAGGGTGTGACATATGGCTACACCTTC
cdr3_aa: CASSPLQGVTYGYTF

v_call: TRBV7-9
clone_size: -
d_call: TRBD2
j_call: TRBJ2-1
cdr3_nt: TGTGCCAGCAGCGCACTAGCGGGGGCGGCCCCGGTCTTC
cdr3_aa: CASSALAGAAPVF

v_call: TRBV6-6
clone_size: once
d_call: -
j_call: TRBJ1-3
cdr3_nt: TGTGCCAGCAGGATTACAGGGTACTCTGGAAACACCATATATTTT
cdr3_aa: CASRITGYSGNTIYF

v_call: TRBV5-1
clone_size: once
d_call: -
j_call: TRBJ2-1
cdr3_nt: TGCGCCCGCTTAAGACACAATGAGCAGTTCTTC
cdr3_aa: CARLRHNEQFF

v_call: TRBV6-5
clone_size: -
d_call: TRBD1
j_call: TRBJ1-4
cdr3_nt: TGTGCCAGCAGTACCCACAGGGGGGCTAATGAAAAACTGTTTTTT
cdr3_aa: CASSTHRGANEKLFF

v_call: TRBV28
clone_size: -
d_call: TRBD2
j_call: TRBJ2-1
cdr3_nt: TGTGCCAGCAGTCTGGGACTAACCCTTGCAAATGAGCAGTTCTTC
cdr3_aa: CASSLGLTLANEQFF

v_call: TRBV6-1
clone_size: -
d_call: -
j_call: TRBJ2-7
cdr3_nt: TGTGCCAGCAGTACCCGCGGGGAGTTTTCCTACGAGCAGTACTTC
cdr3_aa: CASSTRGEFSYEQYF

v_call: TRBV28
clone_size: -
d_call: -
j_call: TRBJ2-7
cdr3_nt: TGTGCCAGCAGCAGGGGGGGCGGCCTAAGCTCCTACGAGCAGTACTTC
cdr3_aa: CASSRGGGLSSYEQYF

v_call: TRBV28
clone_size: -
d_call: TRBD2
j_call: TRBJ2-1
cdr3_nt: TGTGCCAGCAGTTTTCTGTCTAGCGGATCCCCACGCGGATTCTACAATGAGCAGTTCTTC
cdr3_aa: CASSFLSSGSPRGFYNEQFF

v_call: TRBV7-8
clone_size: -
d_call: -
j_call: TRBJ2-3
cdr3_nt: TGTGCCAGCAGCTTATCAGGGGCTCTCACAGATACGCAGTATTTT
cdr3_aa: CASSLSGALTDTQYF

v_call: TRBV7-7
clone_size: -
d_call: -
j_call: TRBJ2-7
cdr3_nt: TGTGCTAGCAGCTTAGCGCCGGTGGGATCCTACGAGCAGTACTTC
cdr3_aa: CASSLAPVGSYEQYF

v_call: TRBV27
clone_size: once
d_call: -
j_call: TRBJ2-3
cdr3_nt: TGTGCCAGCAGTTTATCGGGGGGACCCACAGATACGCAGTATTTT
cdr3_aa: CASSLSGGPTDTQYF

v_call: TRBV29-1
clone_size: -
d_call: TRBD2
j_call: TRBJ2-3
cdr3_nt: TGCAGCGCAACCGGGACTAGCGGGAGTGGGGATACGCAGTATTTT
cdr3_aa: CSATGTSGSGDTQYF

v_call: TRBV7-2
clone_size: few
d_call: TRBD1
j_call: TRBJ2-3
cdr3_nt: TGTGCCAGCAGCCTAGGGGGCTCTAGGACAGATACGCAGTATTTT
cdr3_aa: CASSLGGSRTDTQYF

v_call: TRBV11-2
clone_size: -
d_call: -
j_call: TRBJ2-7
cdr3_nt: TGTGCCAGCACCGATTACGGCTATTCCTACGAGCAGTACTTC
cdr3_aa: CASTDYGYSYEQYF

v_call: TRBV2
clone_size: -
d_call: -
j_call: TRBJ2-2
cdr3_nt: TGTGCCAGCAATTTTGGGTGGGACACCGGGGAGCTGTTTTTT
cdr3_aa: CASNFGWDTGELFF

v_call: TRBV7-9
clone_size: few
d_call: -
j_call: TRBJ1-3
cdr3_nt: TGTGCCAGCAGCTCCAACAACGCTGGAAACACCATATATTTT
cdr3_aa: CASSSNNAGNTIYF

v_call: TRBV23-1
clone_size: -
d_call: -
j_call: TRBJ2-3
cdr3_nt: TGCGCCAGCAGTCAATATACAGGGTTCCCAGATACGCAGTATTTT
cdr3_aa: CASSQYTGFPDTQYF

v_call: TRBV28
clone_size: -
d_call: -
j_call: TRBJ1-2
cdr3_nt: TGTGCCAGCAGTTCGTACACGATCTATGGCTACACCTTC
cdr3_aa: CASSSYTIYGYTF

v_call: TRBV28
clone_size: once
d_call: -
j_call: TRBJ1-2
cdr3_nt: TGTGCCAGCAGTTTGGTTAATGTTGGCTACACCTTC
cdr3_aa: CASSLVNVGYTF

v_call: TRBV5-6
clone_size: -
d_call: -
j_call: TRBJ1-5
cdr3_nt: TGTGCCAGCAGCGAACAGGGTAATCAGCCCCAGCATTTT
cdr3_aa: CASSEQGNQPQHF

v_call: TRBV10-3
clone_size: -
d_call: TRBD1
j_call: TRBJ2-2
cdr3_nt: TGTGCCATCAGTGAGCAGGGGGCAGGCGGGGAGCTGTTTTTT
cdr3_aa: CAISEQGAGGELFF

v_call: TRBV5-1
clone_size: -
d_call: TRBD2
j_call: TRBJ2-1
cdr3_nt: TGCGCCAGCAGCGCCCTAGCGGGAGTCCCCAATGAGCAGTTCTTC
cdr3_aa: CASSALAGVPNEQFF

v_call: TRBV28
clone_size: -
d_call: -
j_call: TRBJ1-5
cdr3_nt: TGTGCCAGCAGTTTGGAGGATCTCCCCCAGCATTTT
cdr3_aa: CASSLEDLPQHF

v_call: TRBV7-3
clone_size: few
d_call: TRBD1
j_call: TRBJ1-2
cdr3_nt: TGTGCCAGCAGCCGGGGGACAGAGTATGGCTACACCTTC
cdr3_aa: CASSRGTEYGYTF

v_call: TRBV7-2
clone_size: -
d_call: TRBD1
j_call: TRBJ1-5
cdr3_nt: TGTGCCAGCAGCCCAGACAGGGATCAGCCCCAGCATTTT
cdr3_aa: CASSPDRDQPQHF

v_call: TRBV27
clone_size: few
d_call: -
j_call: TRBJ2-7
cdr3_nt: TGTGCCAGCAGTTCACAAACTACCGGGGGAGGATACGAGCAGTACTTC
cdr3_aa: CASSSQTTGGGYEQYF

v_call: TRBV15
clone_size: -
d_call: TRBD2
j_call: TRBJ2-1
cdr3_nt: TGTGCCACCGGGGAACGAACTAGCGGGAGTTTCGGGTCCTACAATGAGCAGTTCTTC
cdr3_aa: CATGERTSGSFGSYNEQFF

v_call: TRBV29-1
clone_size: -
d_call: TRBD2
j_call: TRBJ2-1
cdr3_nt: TGCAGCGTCATAAGCGGGAGGGCCTCCTACAATGAGCAGTTCTTC
cdr3_aa: CSVISGRASYNEQFF

v_call: TRBV6-1
clone_size: -
d_call: TRBD2
j_call: TRBJ2-7
cdr3_nt: TGTGCCAGCAGTTGGACTAGCGGAAATTACGAGCAGTACTTC
cdr3_aa: CASSWTSGNYEQYF

v_call: TRBV28
clone_size: -
d_call: TRBD1
j_call: TRBJ1-2
cdr3_nt: TGTGCCAGCAGACAGGGGGTAGGCTACACCTTC
cdr3_aa: CASRQGVGYTF

v_call: TRBV7-2
clone_size: -
d_call: -
j_call: TRBJ2-7
cdr3_nt: TGTGCCAGCAGCTCCTTCGAGCTCCCCTACGAGCAGTACTTC
cdr3_aa: CASSSFELPYEQYF

v_call: TRBV6-1
clone_size: -
d_call: -
j_call: TRBJ2-5
cdr3_nt: TGTGCCAGCCAAACATGGCTACAAGAGACCCAGTACTTC
cdr3_aa: CASQTWLQETQYF

v_call: TRBV25-1
clone_size: -
d_call: -
j_call: TRBJ2-2
cdr3_nt: TGTGCCAGCAGTGAATATCCCCTGACCGGGGAGCTGTTTTTT
cdr3_aa: CASSEYPLTGELFF

v_call: TRBV9
clone_size: -
d_call: -
j_call: TRBJ1-2
cdr3_nt: TGTGCCAGCAGCGTAGATACTAGGACAGTTAACTATGGCTACACCTTC
cdr3_aa: CASSVDTRTVNYGYTF

v_call: TRBV6-4
clone_size: once
d_call: -
j_call: TRBJ1-2
cdr3_nt: TGTGCCAGCAGTGACCCGGCGGGCTACACCTTC
cdr3_aa: CASSDPAGYTF

v_call: TRBV9
clone_size: -
d_call: TRBD1
j_call: TRBJ2-3
cdr3_nt: TGTGCCAGCAGCGAGGAGGACAGGGTCATTTTGGCAGATACGCAGTATTTT
cdr3_aa: CASSEEDRVILADTQYF

v_call: TRBV5-1
clone_size: -
d_call: TRBD2
j_call: TRBJ2-1
cdr3_nt: TGCGCCAGCAGCCCGGGGGGGACTAGTAAAACGAATGAGCAGTTCTTC
cdr3_aa: CASSPGGTSKTNEQFF

v_call: TRBV29-1
clone_size: -
d_call: TRBD2
j_call: TRBJ2-7
cdr3_nt: TGCAGCATCGAAGGACTAGCGGGAGACTCCTACGAGCAGTACTTC
cdr3_aa: CSIEGLAGDSYEQYF

v_call: TRBV28
clone_size: few
d_call: TRBD1
j_call: TRBJ2-7
cdr3_nt: TGTGCCAGCCGGGACAGTACCTACGAGCAGTACTTC
cdr3_aa: CASRDSTYEQYF

v_call: TRBV6-5
clone_size: -
d_call: TRBD1
j_call: TRBJ1-2
cdr3_nt: TGTGCCAGCAGCCCAGGGGGATGGGGCTACACCTTC
cdr3_aa: CASSPGGWGYTF

v_call: TRBV5-6
clone_size: once
d_call: -
j_call: TRBJ2-1
cdr3_nt: TGTGCCAGCAGCCGAGAGTACAATGAGCAGTTCTTC
cdr3_aa: CASSREYNEQFF

v_call: TRBV15
clone_size: once
d_call: -
j_call: TRBJ1-4
cdr3_nt: TGTGCCACCAGCAGAGATTCGAGGATCAAATTGAATGAAAAACTGTTTTTT
cdr3_aa: CATSRDSRIKLNEKLFF

v_call: TRBV19
clone_size: -
d_call: TRBD1
j_call: TRBJ1-1
cdr3_nt: TGTGCCAGTGGAGGACAGGGGGCCGGTACTGAAGCTTTCTTT
cdr3_aa: CASGGQGAGTEAFF

v_call: TRBV15
clone_size: -
d_call: -
j_call: TRBJ2-7
cdr3_nt: TGTGCCACCAGCAGACCTCAGGGGTACGAGCAGTACTTC
cdr3_aa: CATSRPQGYEQYF

v_call: TRBV7-9
clone_size: -
d_call: -
j_call: TRBJ2-7
cdr3_nt: TGTGCCAGCAGCTCCAGGGAGAACACTCGCTCCTACGAGCAGTACTTC
cdr3_aa: CASSSRENTRSYEQYF

v_call: TRBV25-1
clone_size: -
d_call: -
j_call: TRBJ1-4
cdr3_nt: TGTGCCAGTAAACGGAGGACAACTAATGAAAAACTGTTTTTT
cdr3_aa: CASKRRTTNEKLFF